This is a list of T cell receptor beta chains from one sample in a study of beta chain features in type 1 diabetes. Generated by immunoSEQ multiplex PCR, the TCRdb table keeps only in-frame clones and is missing some. The sample comprises a few hundred thousand clones, about a sixth of which are singletons, and approximately 0.086% rests with the top ten. The sequencing input was naive CD4+ T cells from blood. All receptors come from a man younger than 45 with type 1 diabetes. Each CDR3 is given with its conserved first and last residue. The D gene is left open where the match is weak. Only part of the rows carry a size: once, few, many, or a class if the clone is expanded.

>.|TRBV5-1|few|TRBJ1-5
TGCGCCAGCAGCCCCGGGACACCTAATCAGCCCCAGCATTTT
CASSPGTPNQPQHF
>TRBD1|TRBV7-2|.|TRBJ2-5
TGTGCCAGCAGGGAAGGGACAGTAGAGACCCAGTACTTC
CASREGTVETQYF
>.|TRBV30|many|TRBJ2-1
TGTGCCTGGAACCCCTTGGACAGAACCTACAATGAGCAGTTCTTC
CAWNPLDRTYNEQFF
>TRBD1|TRBV5-1|.|TRBJ2-7
TGCGCCAGCAGCCCGACAGGGTTGAGCGAGCAGTACTTC
CASSPTGLSEQYF
>.|TRBV15|.|TRBJ2-7
TGTGCCACCAGCAGACGAACAGGGTACGAGCAGTACTTC
CATSRRTGYEQYF
>TRBD1|TRBV28|few|TRBJ2-7
TGTGCCAGCAGTGGCCAGGGACAGGTTCGCTCCTACGAGCAGTACTTC
CASSGQGQVRSYEQYF
>.|TRBV28|.|TRBJ2-7
TGTGCCAGCAGTCAGGGCACCTACGAGCAGTACTTC
CASSQGTYEQYF
>TRBD2|TRBV25-1|few|TRBJ2-1
TGTGCCACCCGGGAGGACGACTACAATGAGCAGTTCTTC
CATREDDYNEQFF
>.|TRBV29-1|once|TRBJ1-2
TGCAGCGTTCGGTCGGGTTCCTTCTATGGCTACACCTTC
CSVRSGSFYGYTF
>.|TRBV7-9|.|TRBJ2-3
TGTGCCAGCACCACGAGCACAGATACGCAGTATTTT
CASTTSTDTQYF